The clone carrying this T cell receptor beta chain occurred once. Its antigen is still unknown. The method was immunoSEQ multiplex PCR; TCRdb's version includes in-frame clones alone and lacks a portion of them. The sample holds some 20,000 clones, roughly 84% seen once. This entry belongs to a study of T cell responses to AZD1222 COVID-19 vaccine. Broader study findings: The donors showed a predominance of white British ancestry and of females, with possible underestimation of clonal diversity. There were repertoire samples only from the period after the peak T cell response.

The sequence came from an adult who received the AZD1222 COVID-19 vaccine. The material was peripheral blood, obtained 28 days after the second AZD1222 dose.

The CDR3 DNA reads TGTGCCAGCAGCTTTGGGACAGCGAACACCGGGGAGCTGTTTTTT. Translated, it gives CASSFGTANTGELFF. The rearrangement joins TRBV7-9 to TRBJ2-2, with TRBD1 identical over 7 bases. V gave up 3 bases and J gave up 0 bases; unmatched junction bases: 1. This CDR3 is 15 amino acids long. From germline, CDR1 is SEHNR and CDR2 FQNEAQ (reference sequence).